This T cell receptor beta chain was recovered during a study of CD8 T cells in Susac syndrome. The CDR3 has 16 residues. Trimming removed 4 bases from V and 6 bases from J, with 22 bases in between. The germline V gene encodes CDR1 SEHNR and CDR2 FQNEAQ (reference sequence). cDNA came from approximately 0.5 to 1 ug RNA primed by random hexamers. Via MiXCR, TCRdb re-called the immunoSEQ multiplex PCR reads, giving one row per CDR3 protein. The table lists around 300,000 distinct CDR3 sequences, around nine tenths of them singletons. This TCR came from a human donor with multiple sclerosis. The chain links TRBV7-9 to TRBJ2-7; possibly TRBD2 for D (6 bases). Sequencing input: CD8+ T cells from PBMCs. CDR3 DNA: TGTGCCAGCAGCTCCTACCTCGGGAGTTCGAAGGGCGAGCAGTACTTC. Protein product: CASSSYLGSSKGEQYF.